The text below deals with one TCR beta chain. Its antigen is as yet unknown. V was trimmed by 5 bases and J by 4 bases, leaving 11 bases between them. Germline loops: CDR1 MNHEY, CDR2 SMNVEV (reference sequence). The CDR3 consists of 13 residues. The sample originates from a study of cytomegalovirus exposure and HLA in healthy donors. Study-level information: An early release of data contained approximately 85 million unique TCRs, which came from HLA-typed donors.

The primer mix had 60 Vbeta and 13 Jbeta primers. The assay was immunoSEQ multiplex PCR, and TCRdb's table has in-frame clones only and misses some. The sample holds about 200,000 clones, less than 80% seen once. Whole-study findings and limits: Confirmation in vitro established that a few CMV-associated chains were specific for CMV antigens. Later analysis placed DRB1 highest and HLA-C lowest in TCR association rates, which differed by HLA locus. Whilst most TCR sequences proved rare, a subset of public TCRs occurred across many donors.

The rearrangement uses TRBV27 and TRBJ1-2, with TRBD1 as a possible D gene (5 bases). The sample was PBMCs. The TCR was taken from a young woman in good health and CMV-seropositive. The CDR3 nucleotides read TGTGCCAGCAGTAGCAACCAGGGCTATGGCTACACCTTC. It is translated as CASSSNQGYGYTF.